Listed below are T cell receptor beta chains from one sample, sequenced in a study of T cells in localized non-small cell lung cancer. Measured with immunoSEQ multiplex PCR; TCRdb has only the in-frame clones, and not every one. Among 100,000 to 150,000 clones listed, approximately 88% were seen once. Sequencing used peripheral blood, obtained before any cancer treatment. The receptors were sampled from a female donor over 55 with stage I lung adenocarcinoma. The CDR3 runs from the conserved cysteine through the conserved F or W. The order of the fields is J gene, V gene, CDR3 protein.

TRBJ1-2 TRBV30 CARSTGGGRGYTF
TRBJ2-1 TRBV7-3 CASSLAEREVFYNEQFF
TRBJ2-2 TRBV28 CASRSGQGGIKNTGELFF
TRBJ2-2 TRBV6-1 CASAGLAGVSGELFF
TRBJ2-5 TRBV5-4 CASSSRQSETQYF
TRBJ1-5 TRBV19 CASSMSPGRKQPQHF
TRBJ2-7 TRBV28 CASSLLRQSYEQYF
TRBJ2-3 TRBV11-2 CASSFLAGQASDTQYF
TRBJ1-1 TRBV5-5 CASSGRGEAFF
TRBJ2-7 TRBV14 CASSQDMGYEQYF
TRBJ2-7 TRBV10-2 CASSGLVGYEQYF
TRBJ2-1 TRBV6-5 CASSVTGRLNEQFF
TRBJ1-2 TRBV14 CASSQGWGIGYTF
TRBJ1-1 TRBV9 CASSVVGSGGTEAFF
TRBJ2-3 TRBV5-4 CASSRDWSDTQYF
TRBJ2-2 TRBV27 CASSLLQLNTGELFF
TRBJ2-1 TRBV2 CASSMGTSETNEQFF
TRBJ2-3 TRBV9 CASSLGRYTDTQYF
TRBJ2-7 TRBV28 CASSLLPQNAGEQYF
TRBJ1-2 TRBV6-5 CASSEDSSYGYTF
TRBJ1-6 TRBV7-8 CASSLGTANSPLHF
TRBJ2-3 TRBV27 CASSFTGSTDTQYF
TRBJ2-4 TRBV7-2 CASSPRNIQYF
TRBJ2-7 TRBV30 CAWSGLAGVGEQYF
TRBJ2-3 TRBV30 CAGTSGSLDTQYF
TRBJ2-7 TRBV4-1 CASSQVGTASRYEQYF
TRBJ2-5 TRBV18 CASSPIGGETQYF
TRBJ2-1 TRBV19 CASSIERGYNEQFF
TRBJ2-1 TRBV5-1 CASSFLGSSSGSGWGSYNEQFF
TRBJ1-2 TRBV30 CAWTKGGLQGYTF
TRBJ1-2 TRBV19 CASSDLTGGYGYTF
TRBJ2-3 TRBV9 CASSGKGSTDTQYF
TRBJ2-1 TRBV29-1 CSVETPSGRAGNEQFF
TRBJ2-1 TRBV9 CASSVGSGKQFF
TRBJ2-1 TRBV29-1 CSAAGLAGGVSYNEQFF
TRBJ1-5 TRBV6-1 CASSDKQGTVGNQPQHF
TRBJ1-2 TRBV28 CASSLGQGEGGYTF
TRBJ2-5 TRBV7-2 CASSLRPDIRRETQYF
TRBJ1-1 TRBV29-1 CSGEVGPTAVLFF
TRBJ1-5 TRBV19 CASSSQGGQPQHF
TRBJ1-1 TRBV28 CASSQPPAGLAFF
TRBJ2-7 TRBV5-4 CASSLLVGASSYEQYF
TRBJ1-5 TRBV28 CASSLPWGQGVYQPQHF
TRBJ1-1 TRBV9 CASSEGGLRTAFF
TRBJ2-3 TRBV5-4 CASNLNARTDTQYF
TRBJ2-2 TRBV2 CAGSVEYTGELFF
TRBJ2-3 TRBV19 CASSFASDTQYF
TRBJ2-7 TRBV5-1 CASSRGSYRGAYEQYF
TRBJ1-2 TRBV28 CASSLGQGMGYTF
TRBJ2-7 TRBV28 CASRHRPPRDRSSYEQYF
TRBJ1-3 TRBV5-1 CASSPAGIQGNTIYF
TRBJ1-4 TRBV18 CASSPVQARGEKLFF
TRBJ1-5 TRBV6-1 CASSEPGQALGQPQHF
TRBJ2-3 TRBV9 CASGTGDFDTQYF
TRBJ2-5 TRBV20-1 CSATEGETQYF
TRBJ1-2 TRBV28 CASSPDAFGYTF
TRBJ2-5 TRBV5-4 CASSLTIEGETQYF
TRBJ2-3 TRBV27 CASSSWGPGERTQYF
TRBJ2-3 TRBV29-1 CSVEGTSGAQIADTQYF
TRBJ2-5 TRBV5-6 CASSLVGGETQYF